Below, 22 T cell receptor beta chains from the same sample are listed, as sequenced in a study of blood T cell repertoires in COVID-19. Libraries were prepared by immunoSEQ multiplex PCR; TCRdb keeps only in-frame clonotypes and omits some of them. The data contain hundreds of thousands of clones, approximately 86% of them singletons. The sample was PBMCs or T cells enriched from blood (not recorded which). These receptors all stem from a woman aged 40 to 55 with acute COVID-19.

This clone was observed once. The rearrangement links TRBV5-6 to TRBJ2-5, with D possibly being TRBD2 (6 bases). The CDR3 covers 14 residues. Germline V gene sequence: CDR1 SGHDT, CDR2 YYEEEE. Trimming stripped 0 bases from V and 5 bases from J, with 11 bases between. The CDR3 nucleotides read TGTGCCAGCAGCTTGGAAGGAGGGTCGGAGACCCAGTACTTC. This gives the protein CASSLEGGSETQYF.

This rearrangement joins TRBV19 to TRBJ2-7; 7 bases align to TRBD2. With 4 bases clipped from V and 2 bases from J, the junction kept 2 bases outside the gene matches. The CDR3 length is 13 residues. Germline assignment: CDR1 LNHDA and CDR2 SQIVND (reference sequence). This CDR3 is CASSTGLAYEQYF. CDR3 DNA: TGTGCCAGTAGTACAGGACTAGCCTACGAGCAGTACTTC.

The chain carries TRBV7-8 and TRBJ1-3; D possibly corresponds to TRBD1 (6 bases). The CDR3 totals 15 residues. Germline CDR1 and CDR2: SGHVS and FQNEAQ. V lost 5 bases to trimming and J lost 0 bases, with 11 bases between them. The CDR3 DNA reads as TGTGCCAGCAGCAAACACAGGGACTCTGGAAACACCATATATTTT. This sequence encodes CASSKHRDSGNTIYF.

The chain joins TRBV2 to TRBJ2-1; tentatively, D is TRBD2 (5 bases). Germline lookup yields CDR1 SNHLY and CDR2 FYNNEI. This CDR3 spans 14 amino acids. V was pared by 4 bases and J by 0 bases, with 7 bases between. CDR3 nucleotide sequence: TGTGCCAGCAGTGTTGGGAGCTCCTACAATGAGCAGTTCTTC. This translates into CASSVGSSYNEQFF.

The chain combines TRBV28 with TRBJ2-1; 11 positions agree with TRBD2. After removal of 5 bases from V and 7 bases from J, the junction contained 7 bases not matched to a gene. The V gene's germline CDR1 is MDHEN and CDR2 SYDVKM. The CDR3 runs to 15 residues. CDR3 in amino acids: CASSTLAGGRNEQFF. CDR3 coding DNA: TGTGCCAGCAGTACCCTAGCGGGAGGAAGAAATGAGCAGTTCTTC.

Here the CDR3 DNA reads TGTGCCAGCAGGCGGACAGTTTCGGATAATTCACCCCTCCACTTT. It yields the protein CASRRTVSDNSPLHF. The chain employs TRBV7-8 and TRBJ1-6; maybe TRBD1 (6 bases). Germline CDR1 is SGHVS and CDR2 is FQNEAQ. V shed 6 bases and J shed 5 bases, with 14 bases lying between them. This CDR3 contains 15 residues.

CDR3 DNA sequence: TGTGCCAGCAGTCCGGGAGTACAAACCGGGGAGCTGTTTTTT. Residues: CASSPGVQTGELFF. The chain links TRBV27 to TRBJ2-2; tentative D call: TRBD2 (6 bases). Trimming pared 5 bases from V and 5 bases from J, leaving 12 bases between. The germline CDR1 and CDR2 sequences are MNHEY and SMNVEV (reference sequence). This CDR3 comprises 14 residues.

The V and J genes are TRBV12-5 and TRBJ1-5; a weak D match, TRBD1 (5 bases). The CDR3 loop spans 15 amino acids. CDR1 and CDR2 from the germline V gene are LGHNT and FRNRAP. Deletions cut 0 bases from V and 6 bases from J, with 12 bases between. CDR3 sequence reads: CASGLVGTGGQPQHF. In nucleotides, the CDR3 is TGTGCTAGTGGTTTGGTGGGGACTGGGGGTCAGCCCCAGCATTTT.

The chain links TRBV15 to TRBJ2-3; 7 bases match TRBD1. Looked up from germline, CDR1 is LNHNV and CDR2 is YYDKDF (reference sequence). This CDR3 spans 16 amino acids. V was clipped by 1 base and J by 3 bases; unmatched bases: 7. The CDR3 coding sequence is TGTGCCACCAGCAGAGGGCAGGGGGATATGACAGATACGCAGTATTTT. It translates to CATSRGQGDMTDTQYF.

This sequence joins TRBV18 and TRBJ2-3, with TRBD2 matching 9 bases. J was trimmed by 3 bases and V by 3 bases; bases with no gene match: 4. CDR3 size: 15 residues. Germline V lookup: CDR1 KGHSH, CDR2 LQKENI. CDR3 DNA sequence: TGTGCCAGCTCACCGGGCGGGAGGGCGACAGATACGCAGTATTTT. Translation gives CASSPGGRATDTQYF.

This chain uses TRBV6-5 with TRBJ1-3, with D possibly matching TRBD1 (5 bases). Germline lookup yields CDR1 MNHEY and CDR2 SVGAGI. CDR3 length: 15 amino acids. V was shortened by 10 bases and J by 4 bases, with 20 bases between the two germline ends. The CDR3 bases are TGTGCCACCTCCCGCAGGGTTTTAGGCGGAAACACCATATATTTT. Amino acid sequence: CATSRRVLGGNTIYF.

The chain employs TRBV6-5 and TRBJ1-3; D unclear. CDR3 length equals 14 residues. Trimming stripped 7 bases from V and 2 bases from J, with 12 bases between. Germline CDR1 is MNHEY and CDR2 is SVGAGI. CDR3 nucleotides: TGTGCCAGCAAGTCGACGGGAGCTGGAAACACCATATATTTT. Protein: CASKSTGAGNTIYF.

The V call is TRBV7-3, the J call TRBJ2-7; 7 bases line up with TRBD1. V lost 2 bases and J lost 3; bases outside the gene matches: 10. Germline-derived CDR1 and CDR2 are SGHTA and FQGTGA. This CDR3 is built from 16 residues. The CDR3 region is CASSLSGTEYIYEQYF. The CDR3 DNA is TGTGCCAGCAGCTTATCCGGGACAGAGTATATCTACGAGCAGTACTTC.

This sequence joins TRBV2 and TRBJ2-3; 8 nucleotides agree with TRBD1. The CDR3 has 15 amino acids. CDR1 and CDR2 from the germline V gene are SNHLY and FYNNEI. V dropped 5 bases and J dropped 0; count of bases not matched to a gene: 4. The CDR3 DNA sequence: TGTGCCAGCAGTTCCGACAGGGGTAGCACAGATACGCAGTATTTT. Translating gives CASSSDRGSTDTQYF.

V usage is TRBV10-3 and J usage is TRBJ2-2; a weak D match, TRBD1 (6 bases). Per germline, CDR1 ENHRY and CDR2 SYGVKD. V was shortened by 3 bases and J by 0 bases, with 8 bases between the two germline ends. CDR3 length: 15 amino acids. The CDR3 nucleotides are TGTGCCATCAGTGAAAGGGGGACGAACACCGGGGAGCTGTTTTTT. This sequence encodes CAISERGTNTGELFF.

This chain joins TRBV25-1 and TRBJ2-4; no firm D call. The CDR3 runs 16 residues. From germline, CDR1 is MGHDK and CDR2 SYGVNS. Deletions cut 4 bases from V and 1 base from J, with 14 bases between. The CDR3 protein is CASSASQVGAKNIQYF. The CDR3 nucleotides read TGTGCCAGCAGTGCCTCGCAGGTGGGCGCCAAAAACATTCAGTACTTC.

This chain links TRBV7-6 with TRBJ2-7; weak D call: TRBD2 (6 bases). The ends were cut back, 3 bases at V and 3 bases at J, with 15 bases in the middle. CDR3 size: 15 residues. Per germline, CDR1 SGHVS and CDR2 FNYEAQ. The CDR3 loop reads CASSFQGGALYEQYF. DNA of the CDR3: TGTGCCAGCAGCTTTCAGGGAGGAGCTCTCTACGAGCAGTACTTC.

This clone appeared once. The gene calls are TRBV24-1 and TRBJ1-2, with a tentative D call TRBD1 (5 bases). The CDR3 runs to 16 residues. Trimming stripped 3 bases from V and 2 bases from J, with 15 bases between. CDR1 and CDR2 (germline): KGHDR, SFDVKD. CDR3 sequence reads: CATSDPRKTENYGYTF. The CDR3 DNA reads as TGTGCCACCAGTGATCCGCGAAAGACAGAGAACTATGGCTACACCTTC.

The genes are TRBV24-1 and TRBJ1-2; 7 nucleotides agree with TRBD1. Germline assignment: CDR1 KGHDR and CDR2 SFDVKD. CDR3 length equals 15 residues. Trimming at V came to 4 bases and at J to 8 bases, leaving 12 bases not matched to a gene. CDR3 residues: CATSDSRDSYGGYTF. In nucleotides, the CDR3 is TGTGCCACCAGTGACTCCCGGGACAGCTATGGGGGCTACACCTTC.

The gene calls are TRBV5-6 and TRBJ1-4; D unclear. V shed 4 bases and J shed 1 base, with 11 bases lying between them. CDR3 length: 15 amino acids. The germline V gene encodes CDR1 SGHDT and CDR2 YYEEEE. The CDR3: CASSPGWRTNEKLFF. The CDR3 bases are TGTGCCAGCAGCCCCGGTTGGAGAACTAATGAAAAACTGTTTTTT. Based on the CDR3 plus reference TRBV5-6 and TRBJ1-4, the full variable domain is DAGVTQSPTHLIKTRGQQVTLRCSPKSGHDTVSWYQQALGQGPQFIFQYYEEEERQRGNFPDRFSGHQFPNYSSELNVNALLLGDSALYLCASSPGWRTNEKLFFGSGTQLSVL.

The chain has TRBV11-3 and TRBJ2-1; 10 bases are shared with TRBD2. V shed 5 bases and J 1 base; nucleotides not matched to a gene: 2. CDR3 length equals 15 residues. CDR1 SGHNT and CDR2 YENEEA come from the germline V gene. The CDR3 nucleotides are TGTGCCAGCAGCGTAGCGGGAGGATCCTACAATGAGCAGTTCTTC. Protein sequence: CASSVAGGSYNEQFF.

V and J are TRBV19 and TRBJ2-1, with D hard to call. Trimming shortened V by 5 bases and J by 3 bases, and 8 bases separated the two germline ends. Germline V lookup: CDR1 LNHDA, CDR2 SQIVND (reference sequence). CDR3 length: 13 amino acids. CDR3 amino acids: CASSAADYNEQFF. The CDR3 DNA reads TGTGCCAGTAGTGCTGCGGACTACAATGAGCAGTTCTTC.